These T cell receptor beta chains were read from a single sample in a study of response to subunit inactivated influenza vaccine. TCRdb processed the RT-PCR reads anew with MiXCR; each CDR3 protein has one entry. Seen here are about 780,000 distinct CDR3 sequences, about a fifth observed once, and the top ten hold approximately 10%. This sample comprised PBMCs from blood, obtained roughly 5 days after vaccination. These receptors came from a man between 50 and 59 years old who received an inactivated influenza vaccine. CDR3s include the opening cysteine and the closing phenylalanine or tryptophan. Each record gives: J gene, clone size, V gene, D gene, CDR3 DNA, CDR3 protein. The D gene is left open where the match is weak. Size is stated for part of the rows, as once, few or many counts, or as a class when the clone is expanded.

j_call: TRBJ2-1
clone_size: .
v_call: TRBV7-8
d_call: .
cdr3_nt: TGTGCCAGCAGCTTAGCAGAGACAGGTTCCTACAATGAGCAGTTCTTC
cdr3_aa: CASSLAETGSYNEQFF

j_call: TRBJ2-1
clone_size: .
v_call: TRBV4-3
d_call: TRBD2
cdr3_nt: TGCGCCAGCAGCCAAGGGGGGGGGAAGGCTTACAATGAGCAGTTCTTC
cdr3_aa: CASSQGGGKAYNEQFF

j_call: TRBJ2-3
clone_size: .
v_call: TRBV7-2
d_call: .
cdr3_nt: TGTGCCAGCAGCTTAACGGGAGACAGTTTTGGTACGCAGTATTTT
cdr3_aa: CASSLTGDSFGTQYF

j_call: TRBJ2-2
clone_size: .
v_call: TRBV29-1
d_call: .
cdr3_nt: TGCAGCGTTCGAGGGACGGACACCCGGGAGCTGTTTTTT
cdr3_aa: CSVRGTDTRELFF

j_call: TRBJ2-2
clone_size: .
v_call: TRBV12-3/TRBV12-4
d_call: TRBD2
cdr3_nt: TGTGCCAGCAGACCCAGCGGGAGGAACACCGGGGAGCTGTTTTTT
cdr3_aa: CASRPSGRNTGELFF

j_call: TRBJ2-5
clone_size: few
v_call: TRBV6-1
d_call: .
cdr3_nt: TGTGCCAGCACCCCTTGGGGGAAGGAGACCCAGTACTTC
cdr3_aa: CASTPWGKETQYF

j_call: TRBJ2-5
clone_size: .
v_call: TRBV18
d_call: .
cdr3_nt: TGTGCCAGCTCACCACCGTCTCTTAGCCAAGAGACCCAGTACTTC
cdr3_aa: CASSPPSLSQETQYF

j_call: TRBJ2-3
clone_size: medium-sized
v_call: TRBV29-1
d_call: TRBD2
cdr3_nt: TGCAGCGGACGACTAGCGGGGGTCTCTAGCACAGATACGCAGTATTTT
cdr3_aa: CSGRLAGVSSTDTQYF

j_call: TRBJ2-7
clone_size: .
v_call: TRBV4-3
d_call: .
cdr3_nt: TGCGCCAGCAGCCAAGACCCCTTTTGGGGAGTCTCCTACGAGCAGTACTTC
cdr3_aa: CASSQDPFWGVSYEQYF

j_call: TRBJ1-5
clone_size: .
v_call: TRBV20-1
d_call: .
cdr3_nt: TGCAGTGCTAGGGGCAGGGTAGACCAGCCCCAGCATTTT
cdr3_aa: CSARGRVDQPQHF

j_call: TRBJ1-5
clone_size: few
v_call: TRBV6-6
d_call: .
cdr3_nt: TGTGCCAGCAGCGATCTTAGCAATCAGCCCCAGCATTTT
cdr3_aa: CASSDLSNQPQHF

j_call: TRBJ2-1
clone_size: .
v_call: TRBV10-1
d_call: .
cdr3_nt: TGCGCCAGCAGTGAGTCGATATGGGGATCCTACAATGAGCAGTTCTTC
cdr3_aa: CASSESIWGSYNEQFF

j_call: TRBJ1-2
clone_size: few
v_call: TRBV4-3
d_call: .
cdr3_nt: TGCGCCAGCAGCCAAGTCGGCAGGGGCGATGGCTACACCTTC
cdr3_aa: CASSQVGRGDGYTF

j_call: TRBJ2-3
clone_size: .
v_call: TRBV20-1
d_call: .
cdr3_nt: TGCAGTGTCCCCCCCTTAGGGGTGACAGATACGCAGTATTTT
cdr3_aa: CSVPPLGVTDTQYF

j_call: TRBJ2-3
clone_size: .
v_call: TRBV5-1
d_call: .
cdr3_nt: TGCGCCAGCAGCTTGTTAGGGACTTTTAAAGATACGCAGTATTTT
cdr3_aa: CASSLLGTFKDTQYF

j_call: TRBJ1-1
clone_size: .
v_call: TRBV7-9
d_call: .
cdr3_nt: TGTGCCAGCAGCTTGTACAACAGGGAGAAAACTTTCTTT
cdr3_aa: CASSLYNREKTFF

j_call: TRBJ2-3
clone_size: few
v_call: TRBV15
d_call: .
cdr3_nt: TGTGCCACCAGGAAGGGACTCCAGACTAGCACAGATACGCAGTATTTT
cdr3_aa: CATRKGLQTSTDTQYF

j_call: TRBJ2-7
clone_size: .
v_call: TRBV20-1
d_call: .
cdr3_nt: TGCAGTGCCTCCCCGTACCTCGACTCCCCAGCAGTGAGGAGCGAGCAGTACTTC
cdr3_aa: CSASPYLDSPAVRSEQYF

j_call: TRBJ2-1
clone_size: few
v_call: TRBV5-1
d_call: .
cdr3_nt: TGCGCCAGCAGCTGGACGGGGCGGAGCTCCTACAATGAGCAGTTCTTC
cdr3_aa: CASSWTGRSSYNEQFF

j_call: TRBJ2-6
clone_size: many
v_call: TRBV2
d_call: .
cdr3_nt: TGTGCCAGCAGTCCCGTGAGCCGGTTCTCTGGGGCCAACGTCCTGACTTTC
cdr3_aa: CASSPVSRFSGANVLTF

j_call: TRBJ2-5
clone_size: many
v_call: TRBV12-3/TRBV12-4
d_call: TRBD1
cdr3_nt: TGTGCCAGCAGCCCGACAGGGGCACAAGAGACCCAGTACTTC
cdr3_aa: CASSPTGAQETQYF

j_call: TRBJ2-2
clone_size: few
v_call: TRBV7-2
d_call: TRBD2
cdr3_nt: TGTGCCAGCATTCCCAGCGGGAGGCTGTCCGGGGAGCTGTTTTTT
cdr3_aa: CASIPSGRLSGELFF

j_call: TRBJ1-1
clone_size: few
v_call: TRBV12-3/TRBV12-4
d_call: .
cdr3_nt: TGTGCCAGCACAAAGGGACACCGAAACACTGAAGCTTTCTTT
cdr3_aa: CASTKGHRNTEAFF

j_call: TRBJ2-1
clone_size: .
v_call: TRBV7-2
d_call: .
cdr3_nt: TGTGCCAGCAGCTCACAAACAGGAAGGTATTCGAATGAGCAGTTCTTC
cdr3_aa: CASSSQTGRYSNEQFF

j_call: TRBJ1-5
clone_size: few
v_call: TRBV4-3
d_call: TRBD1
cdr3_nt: TGCGCCAGCAGCCAAGGGACAGGGTGGCCCCAGCATTTT
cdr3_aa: CASSQGTGWPQHF

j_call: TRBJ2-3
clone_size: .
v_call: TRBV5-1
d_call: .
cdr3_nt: TGCGCCAGCAGCTTGGATCTGGGATCCACAGATACGCAGTATTTT
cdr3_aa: CASSLDLGSTDTQYF